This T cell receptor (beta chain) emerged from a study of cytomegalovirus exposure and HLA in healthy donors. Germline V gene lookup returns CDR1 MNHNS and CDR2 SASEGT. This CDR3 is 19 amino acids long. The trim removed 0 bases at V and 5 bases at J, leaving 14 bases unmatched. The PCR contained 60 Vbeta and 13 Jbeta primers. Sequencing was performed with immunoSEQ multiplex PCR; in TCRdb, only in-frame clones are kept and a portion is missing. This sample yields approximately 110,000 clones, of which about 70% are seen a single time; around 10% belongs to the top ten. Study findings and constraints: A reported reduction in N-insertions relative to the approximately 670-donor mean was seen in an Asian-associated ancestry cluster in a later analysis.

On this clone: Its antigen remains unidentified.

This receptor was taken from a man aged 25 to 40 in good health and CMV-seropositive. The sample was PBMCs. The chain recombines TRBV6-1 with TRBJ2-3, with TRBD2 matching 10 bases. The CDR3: CASSEAGGPWTSGRDTQYF. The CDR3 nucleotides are TGTGCCAGCAGTGAAGCAGGGGGCCCTTGGACTAGCGGTCGAGATACGCAGTATTTT.